Sequencing of this T cell receptor beta chain was carried out in a study of molecular identifiers for immune sequencing clone quantification. This clonotype was observed many times. Its antigen is as yet unknown. Both previously described methods and listed TCR primers were employed to make bulk TCR libraries. TCRdb independently ran MiXCR on the PCR reads; one entry per CDR3 protein. The data show about 640,000 distinct CDR3 sequences, with 20% seen just once and roughly 0.83% held by the top ten. Study outcomes and limitations: In CMV-specific effectors, clones above 20 copies held over 97% of molecules; naive, under 1%. In a background of under 1.3 million naive cells, spiked Jurkat TCR RNA from one cell was reportedly detectable.

V lost 1 base, J lost 5 bases, and 16 bases lay in between. Germline CDR1 is SGHTA and CDR2 is FQGNSA. CDR3 length: 16 residues. This receptor was obtained from a human donor in good health. Some libraries in this study had Jurkat cell RNA spiked in. The material sequenced was naive CD8+ T cells from blood, with Jurkat cell RNA spiked in. Subset noted: FACS-sorted CD8+CD4-CCR7+CD45RA+ naive T cells. V gene TRBV7-2 combines with J gene TRBJ2-3, with D tentatively TRBD1 or TRBD2 (5 bases each). CDR3 nucleotides: TGTGCCAGCAGCTTAGAGGATTGGGGGAACGGAGATACGCAGTATTTT. It specifies CASSLEDWGNGDTQYF.